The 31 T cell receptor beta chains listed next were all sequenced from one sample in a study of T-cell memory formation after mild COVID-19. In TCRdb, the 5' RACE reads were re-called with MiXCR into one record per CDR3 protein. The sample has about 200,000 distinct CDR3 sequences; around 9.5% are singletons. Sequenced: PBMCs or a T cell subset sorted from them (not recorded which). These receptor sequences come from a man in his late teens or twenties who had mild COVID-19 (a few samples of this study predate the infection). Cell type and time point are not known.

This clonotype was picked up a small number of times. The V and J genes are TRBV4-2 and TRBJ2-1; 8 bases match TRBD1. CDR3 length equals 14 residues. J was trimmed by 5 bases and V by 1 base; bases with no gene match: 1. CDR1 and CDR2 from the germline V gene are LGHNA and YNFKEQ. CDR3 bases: TGTGCCAGCAGCCAAGCGGGACAGGACAATGAGCAGTTCTTC. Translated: CASSQAGQDNEQFF.

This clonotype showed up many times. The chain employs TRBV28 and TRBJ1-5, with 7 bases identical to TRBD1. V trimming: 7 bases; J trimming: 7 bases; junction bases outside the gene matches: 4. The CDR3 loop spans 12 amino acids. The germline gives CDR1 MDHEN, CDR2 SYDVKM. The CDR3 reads CASKQGGQPQHF. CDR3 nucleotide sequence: TGTGCCAGCAAGCAGGGGGGGCAGCCCCAGCATTTT.

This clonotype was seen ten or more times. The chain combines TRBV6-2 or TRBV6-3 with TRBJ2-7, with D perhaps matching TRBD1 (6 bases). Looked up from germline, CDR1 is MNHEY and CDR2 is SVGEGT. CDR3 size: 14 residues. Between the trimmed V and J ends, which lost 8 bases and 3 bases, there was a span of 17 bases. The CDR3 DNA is TGTGCCAGCGAGCAACAGGGCCGTGGCTACGAGCAGTACTTC. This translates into CASEQQGRGYEQYF.

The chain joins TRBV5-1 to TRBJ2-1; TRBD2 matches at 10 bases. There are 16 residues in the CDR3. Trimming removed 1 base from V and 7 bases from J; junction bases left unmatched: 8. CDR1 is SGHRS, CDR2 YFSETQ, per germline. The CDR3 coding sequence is TGCGCCAGCAGCTTGCGGGCAGCGGGGGGGCAGAATGAGCAGTTCTTC. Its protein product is CASSLRAAGGQNEQFF.

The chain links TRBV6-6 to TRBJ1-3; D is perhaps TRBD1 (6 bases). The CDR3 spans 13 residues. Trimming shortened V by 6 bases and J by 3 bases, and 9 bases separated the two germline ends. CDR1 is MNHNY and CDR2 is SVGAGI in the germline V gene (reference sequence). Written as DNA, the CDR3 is TGTGCCAGCAGCCCGGACAGTGGAAACACCATATATTTT. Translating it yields CASSPDSGNTIYF.

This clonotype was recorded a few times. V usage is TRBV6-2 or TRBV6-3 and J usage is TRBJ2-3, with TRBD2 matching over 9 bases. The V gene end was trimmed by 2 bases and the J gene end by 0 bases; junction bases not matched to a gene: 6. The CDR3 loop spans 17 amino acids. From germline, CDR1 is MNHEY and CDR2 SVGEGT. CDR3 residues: CASSYRASGISTDTQYF. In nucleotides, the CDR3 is TGTGCCAGCAGTTACAGGGCTAGCGGGATTAGCACAGATACGCAGTATTTT.

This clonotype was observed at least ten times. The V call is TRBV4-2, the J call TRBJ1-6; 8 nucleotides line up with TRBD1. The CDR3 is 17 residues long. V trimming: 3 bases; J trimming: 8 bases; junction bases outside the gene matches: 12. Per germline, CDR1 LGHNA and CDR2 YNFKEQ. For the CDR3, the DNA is TGTGCCAGCAGCCAGGTACGGGTTGGGACAGGCTATTCACCCCTCCACTTT. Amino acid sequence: CASSQVRVGTGYSPLHF.

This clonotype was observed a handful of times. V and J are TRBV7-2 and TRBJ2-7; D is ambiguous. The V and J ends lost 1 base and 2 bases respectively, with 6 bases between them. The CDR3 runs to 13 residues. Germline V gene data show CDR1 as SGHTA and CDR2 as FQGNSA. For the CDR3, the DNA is TGTGCCAGCAGCTTAGGAGGCCCCTACGAGCAGTACGTC. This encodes CASSLGGPYEQYV.

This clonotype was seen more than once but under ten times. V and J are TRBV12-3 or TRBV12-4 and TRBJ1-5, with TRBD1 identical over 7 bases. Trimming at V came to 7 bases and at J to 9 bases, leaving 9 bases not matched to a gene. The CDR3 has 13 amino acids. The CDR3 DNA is TGTGCCAGCACAATAGACAGGGTATCGCCCCAGCATTTT. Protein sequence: CASTIDRVSPQHF.

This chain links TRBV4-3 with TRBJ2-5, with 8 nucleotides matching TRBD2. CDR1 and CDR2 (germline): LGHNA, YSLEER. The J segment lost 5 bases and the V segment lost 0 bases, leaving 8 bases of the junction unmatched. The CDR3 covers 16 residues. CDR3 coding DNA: TGCGCCAGCAGCCAAGACACCAGCGGGGGAGGGGAGACCCAGTACTTC. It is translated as CASSQDTSGGGETQYF.

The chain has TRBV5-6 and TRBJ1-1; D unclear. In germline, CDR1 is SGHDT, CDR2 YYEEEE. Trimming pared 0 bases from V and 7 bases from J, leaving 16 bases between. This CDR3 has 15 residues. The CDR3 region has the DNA TGTGCCAGCAGCTTGGGTCCAGGAGCTAATAATGAAGCTTTCTTT. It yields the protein CASSLGPGANNEAFF. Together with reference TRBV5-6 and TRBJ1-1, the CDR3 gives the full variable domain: DAGVTQSPTHLIKTRGQQVTLRCSPKSGHDTVSWYQQALGQGPQFIFQYYEEEERQRGNFPDRFSGHQFPNYSSELNVNALLLGDSALYLCASSLGPGANNEAFFGQGTRLTVV.

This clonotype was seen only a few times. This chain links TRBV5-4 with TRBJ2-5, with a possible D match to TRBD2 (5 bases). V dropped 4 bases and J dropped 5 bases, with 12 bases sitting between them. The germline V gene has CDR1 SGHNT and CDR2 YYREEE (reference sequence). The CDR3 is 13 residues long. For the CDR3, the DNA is TGTGCCAGCAGCCTCCGGGGTCCCGAGACCCAGTACTTC. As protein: CASSLRGPETQYF.

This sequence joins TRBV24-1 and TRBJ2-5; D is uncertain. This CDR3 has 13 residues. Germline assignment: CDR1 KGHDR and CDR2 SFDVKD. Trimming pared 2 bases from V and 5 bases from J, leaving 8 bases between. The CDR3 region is CATSDSRMETQYF. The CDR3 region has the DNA TGTGCCACCAGTGATTCCCGCATGGAGACCCAGTACTTC.

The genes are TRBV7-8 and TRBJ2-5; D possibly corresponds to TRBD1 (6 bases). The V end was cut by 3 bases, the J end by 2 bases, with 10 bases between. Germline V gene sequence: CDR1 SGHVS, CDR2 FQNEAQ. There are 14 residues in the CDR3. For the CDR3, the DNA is TGTGCCAGCAGCTTCGGGACAACTCAAGAGACCCAGTACTTC. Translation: CASSFGTTQETQYF.

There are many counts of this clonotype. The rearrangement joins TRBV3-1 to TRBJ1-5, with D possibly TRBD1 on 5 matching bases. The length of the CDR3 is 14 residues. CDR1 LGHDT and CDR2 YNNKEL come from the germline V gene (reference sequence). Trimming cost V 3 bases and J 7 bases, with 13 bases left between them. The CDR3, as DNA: TGTGCCAGCAGCCACCGCACGGGGGAGCAGCCCCAGCATTTT. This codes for CASSHRTGEQPQHF. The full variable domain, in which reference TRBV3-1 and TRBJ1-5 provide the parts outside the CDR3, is DTAVSQTPKYLVTQMGNDKSIKCEQNLGHDTMYWYKQDSKKFLKIMFSYNNKELIINETVPNRFSPKSPDKAHLNLHINSLELGDSAVYFCASSHRTGEQPQHFGDGTRLSIL.

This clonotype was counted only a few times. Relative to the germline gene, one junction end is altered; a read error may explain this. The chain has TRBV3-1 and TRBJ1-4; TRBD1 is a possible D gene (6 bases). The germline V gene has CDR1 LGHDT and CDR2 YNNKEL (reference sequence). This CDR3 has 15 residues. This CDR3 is CASSPIGTRYEKLFF. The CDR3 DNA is TGTGCCAGCAGCCCAATCGGGACACGCTATGAAAAACTTTTTTTT.

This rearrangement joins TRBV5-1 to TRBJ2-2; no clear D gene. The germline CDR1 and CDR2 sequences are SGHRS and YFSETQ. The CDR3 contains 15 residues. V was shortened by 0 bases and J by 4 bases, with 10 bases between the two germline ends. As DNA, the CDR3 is TGCGCCAGCAGCTTGGTGGCAGAACGCACCGGGGAGCTGTTTTTT. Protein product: CASSLVAERTGELFF. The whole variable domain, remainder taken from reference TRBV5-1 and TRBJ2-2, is KAGVTQTPRYLIKTRGQQVTLSCSPISGHRSVSWYQQTPGQGLQFLFEYFSETQRNKGNFPGRFSGRQFSNSRSEMNVSTLELGDSALYLCASSLVAERTGELFFGEGSRLTVL.

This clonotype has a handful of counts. The CDR3 DNA sequence: TGTGCCAGCAGCCCGCTTTTGGGACTAGGAACCCACAATGAGCAGTTCTTC. As protein: CASSPLLGLGTHNEQFF. The chain carries TRBV7-2 and TRBJ2-1; 8 positions match TRBD2. Germline values: CDR1 SGHTA, CDR2 FQGNSA. This CDR3 region has 17 residues. V was pared by 5 bases and J by 5 bases, with 14 bases of the junction left unmatched.

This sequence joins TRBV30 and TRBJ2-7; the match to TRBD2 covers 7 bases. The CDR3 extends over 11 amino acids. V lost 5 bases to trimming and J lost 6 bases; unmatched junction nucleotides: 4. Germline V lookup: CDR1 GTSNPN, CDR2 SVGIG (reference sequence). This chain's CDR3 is CAWGGGGEQYF. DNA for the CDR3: TGTGCCTGGGGGGGGGGAGGCGAGCAGTACTTC.

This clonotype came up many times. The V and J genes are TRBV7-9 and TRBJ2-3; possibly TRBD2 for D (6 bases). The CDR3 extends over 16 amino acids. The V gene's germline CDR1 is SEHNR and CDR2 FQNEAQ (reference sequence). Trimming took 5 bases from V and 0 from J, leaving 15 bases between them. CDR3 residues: CASSPRWGLSTDTQYF. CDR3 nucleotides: TGTGCCAGCAGCCCCAGATGGGGACTGAGCACAGATACGCAGTATTTT.

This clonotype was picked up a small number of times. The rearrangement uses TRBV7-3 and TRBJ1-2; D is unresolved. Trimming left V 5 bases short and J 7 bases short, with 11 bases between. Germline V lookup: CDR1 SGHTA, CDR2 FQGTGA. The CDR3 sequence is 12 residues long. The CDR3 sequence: CASSPPSLGYTF. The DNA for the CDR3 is TGTGCCAGCAGCCCCCCCAGTCTTGGCTACACCTTC. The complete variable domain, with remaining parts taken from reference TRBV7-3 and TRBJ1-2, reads GAGVSQTPSNKVTEKGKYVELRCDPISGHTALYWYRQSLGQGPEFLIYFQGTGAADDSGLPNDRFFAVRPEGSVSTLKIQRTERGDSAVYLCASSPPSLGYTFGSGTRLTVV.

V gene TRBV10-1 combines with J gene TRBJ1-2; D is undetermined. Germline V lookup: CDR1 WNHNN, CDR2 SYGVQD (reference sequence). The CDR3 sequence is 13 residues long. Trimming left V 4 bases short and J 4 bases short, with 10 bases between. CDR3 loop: CASSACRGYGYTF. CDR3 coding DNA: TGCGCCAGCAGTGCCTGTCGAGGCTATGGCTACACCTTC.

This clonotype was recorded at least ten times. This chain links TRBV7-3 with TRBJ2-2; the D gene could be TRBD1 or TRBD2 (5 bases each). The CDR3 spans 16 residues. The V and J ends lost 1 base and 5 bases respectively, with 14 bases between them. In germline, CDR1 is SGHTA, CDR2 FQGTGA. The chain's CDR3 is CASSLSIGTLTGELFF. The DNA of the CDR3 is TGTGCCAGCAGCTTAAGTATTGGGACCTTAACCGGGGAGCTGTTTTTT.

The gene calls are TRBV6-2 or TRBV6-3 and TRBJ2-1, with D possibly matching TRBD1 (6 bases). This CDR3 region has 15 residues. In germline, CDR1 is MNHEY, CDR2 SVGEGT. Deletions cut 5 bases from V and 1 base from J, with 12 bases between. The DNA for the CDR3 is TGTGCCAGCAGTGGGTTGAGGGGGTCCTACAATGAGCAGTTCTTC. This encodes CASSGLRGSYNEQFF.

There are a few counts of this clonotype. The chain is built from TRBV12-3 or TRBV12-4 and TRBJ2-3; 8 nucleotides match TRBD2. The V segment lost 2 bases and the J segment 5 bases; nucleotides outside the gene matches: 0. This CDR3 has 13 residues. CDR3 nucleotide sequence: TGTGCCAGCAGTTTACTAGCGGGAGATACGCAGTATTTT. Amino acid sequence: CASSLLAGDTQYF.

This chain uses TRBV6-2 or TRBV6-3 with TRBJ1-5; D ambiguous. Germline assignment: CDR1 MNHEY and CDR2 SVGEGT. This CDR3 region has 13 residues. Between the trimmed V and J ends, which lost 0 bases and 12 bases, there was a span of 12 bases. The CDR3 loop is CASSYSEGSVQHF. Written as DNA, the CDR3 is TGTGCCAGCAGTTACTCGGAAGGGAGTGTCCAGCATTTT.

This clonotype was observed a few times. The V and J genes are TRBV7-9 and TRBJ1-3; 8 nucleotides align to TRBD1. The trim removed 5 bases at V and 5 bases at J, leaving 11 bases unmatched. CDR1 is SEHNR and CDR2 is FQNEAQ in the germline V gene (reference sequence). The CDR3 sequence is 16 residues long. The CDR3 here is CASSLGRTGTRNTIYF. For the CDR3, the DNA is TGTGCCAGCAGCCTGGGCAGGACAGGGACAAGAAACACCATATATTTT.

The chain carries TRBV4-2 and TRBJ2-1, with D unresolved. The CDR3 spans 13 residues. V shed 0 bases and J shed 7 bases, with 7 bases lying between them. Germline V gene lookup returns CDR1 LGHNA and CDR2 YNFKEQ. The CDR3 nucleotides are TGTGCCAGCAGCCAAGATTTTGGGAATGAGCAGTTCTTC. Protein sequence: CASSQDFGNEQFF.

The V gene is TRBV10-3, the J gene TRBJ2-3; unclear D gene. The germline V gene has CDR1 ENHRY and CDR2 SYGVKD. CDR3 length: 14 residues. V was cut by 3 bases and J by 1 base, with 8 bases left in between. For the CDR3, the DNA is TGTGCCATCAGTGAATGGCCGCGCACAGATACGCAGTATTTT. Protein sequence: CAISEWPRTDTQYF.

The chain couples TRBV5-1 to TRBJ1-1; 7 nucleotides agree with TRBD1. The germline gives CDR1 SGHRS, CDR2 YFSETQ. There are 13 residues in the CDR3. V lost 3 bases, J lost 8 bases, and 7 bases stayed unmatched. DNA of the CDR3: TGCGCCAGCAGCTCCACAGGGGCACCCGAAGCTTTCTTT. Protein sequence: CASSSTGAPEAFF.

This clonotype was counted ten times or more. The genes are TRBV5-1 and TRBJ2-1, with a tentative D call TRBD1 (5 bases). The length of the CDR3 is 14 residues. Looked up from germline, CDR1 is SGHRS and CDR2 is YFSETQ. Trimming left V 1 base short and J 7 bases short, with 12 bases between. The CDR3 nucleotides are TGCGCCAGCAGCTTGCAGGGCGTTTGGAATGAGCAGTTCTTC. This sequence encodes CASSLQGVWNEQFF.